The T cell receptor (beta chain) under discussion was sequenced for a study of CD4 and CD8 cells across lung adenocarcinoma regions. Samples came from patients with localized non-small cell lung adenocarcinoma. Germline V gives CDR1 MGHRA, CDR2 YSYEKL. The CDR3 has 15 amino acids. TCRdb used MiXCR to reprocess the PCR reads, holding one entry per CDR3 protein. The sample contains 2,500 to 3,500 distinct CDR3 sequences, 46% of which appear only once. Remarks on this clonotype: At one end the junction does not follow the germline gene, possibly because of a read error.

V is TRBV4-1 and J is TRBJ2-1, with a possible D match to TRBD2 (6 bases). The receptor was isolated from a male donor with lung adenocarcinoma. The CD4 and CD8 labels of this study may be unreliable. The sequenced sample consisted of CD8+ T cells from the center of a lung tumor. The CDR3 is CASSHQGDGSNEQFF. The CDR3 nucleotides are TGCGCCAGCAGCCACCAGGGAGACGGGAGCAATGAGCAGTTCTTT.